This TCR beta chain was documented in a study of T cell responses to AZD1222 COVID-19 vaccine. In the study overall: Combined were second doses at about 4 or about 12 weeks.

Produced via immunoSEQ multiplex PCR; TCRdb's table is partial and in-frame only. This table holds 110,000 to 150,000 clones, roughly 92% found once. This clone was seen more than once but under ten times. What it binds is not known. Germline-derived CDR1 and CDR2 are SGHNT and YYREEE (reference sequence). V was shortened by 4 bases and J by 2 bases, with 13 bases between the two germline ends. The CDR3 totals 14 residues. Study outcomes and limitations: Researchers took repertoire samples only after the peak T cell response had come. The span of vaccine-associated CD4 TCRs extended across spike, with dominance at 160-218 and 743-854.

The TCR sequence derives from an adult in good health. Sequencing used peripheral blood, obtained on day 0 of AZD1222 vaccination. The gene calls are TRBV5-4 and TRBJ2-7; possible D gene TRBD1, 7 bases. The CDR3 bases are TGTGCCAGCAGCGGAGGGGACAGAGCCTACGAGCAGTACTTC. Its protein product is CASSGGDRAYEQYF.